The rows below give T cell receptor beta chains drawn from one sample of a study of T cells in Graves' hyperthyroidism and ophthalmopathy. TCRdb fed the multiplex PCR reads into MiXCR, producing one record per CDR3 protein. The sample lists approximately 610,000 distinct CDR3 sequences; 14% to 15% were seen once. The sequenced sample consisted of blood. Receptors originate from a woman between 40 and 55 years old with Graves' ophthalmopathy. Both conserved end residues are part of each CDR3. D genes are given only for firm matches. Clone sizes are given selectively: once, few, many, or a class where the clone is expanded.

cdr3_aa: CASSQESLGGNIQYF
cdr3_nt: TGTGCCAGCAGCCAAGAGTCCCTCGGAGGAAACATTCAGTACTTC
v_call: TRBV3-1
d_call: .
j_call: TRBJ2-4
clone_size: many
cdr3_length: 15

cdr3_aa: CASSSKMGVTGRTGELFF
cdr3_nt: TGTGCCAGCAGTTCGAAGATGGGGGTGACAGGGCGCACCGGGGAGCTGTTTTTT
v_call: TRBV6-2/TRBV6-3
d_call: TRBD1
j_call: TRBJ2-2
clone_size: .
cdr3_length: 18

cdr3_aa: CASSYAGGDGYTF
cdr3_nt: TGTGCCAGCAGTTACGCCGGGGGTGATGGCTACACCTTC
v_call: TRBV6-2/TRBV6-3
d_call: .
j_call: TRBJ1-2
clone_size: many
cdr3_length: 13

cdr3_aa: CASRATGDTEAFF
cdr3_nt: TGCGCCAGCAGAGCCACAGGGGACACTGAAGCTTTCTTT
v_call: TRBV10-2
d_call: TRBD1
j_call: TRBJ1-1
clone_size: many
cdr3_length: 13

cdr3_aa: CASRTGGAGYTF
cdr3_nt: TGTGCCAGCAGGACAGGGGGCGCTGGCTACACCTTC
v_call: TRBV28
d_call: TRBD1
j_call: TRBJ1-2
clone_size: many
cdr3_length: 12

cdr3_aa: CASRILAGITGELFF
cdr3_nt: TGTGCCAGCAGGATACTAGCGGGAATCACCGGGGAGCTGTTTTTT
v_call: TRBV6-1
d_call: TRBD2
j_call: TRBJ2-2
clone_size: many
cdr3_length: 15

cdr3_aa: CASSLSRQGARAGYGYTF
cdr3_nt: TGTGCCAGCAGCTTATCGAGGCAGGGGGCACGTGCGGGCTATGGCTACACCTTC
v_call: TRBV7-2
d_call: TRBD1
j_call: TRBJ1-2
clone_size: .
cdr3_length: 18

cdr3_aa: CASSEVIGHSPLHF
cdr3_nt: TGTGCCAGCAGTGAAGTCATCGGGCATTCACCCCTCCACTTT
v_call: TRBV2
d_call: .
j_call: TRBJ1-6
clone_size: many
cdr3_length: 14

cdr3_aa: CASSGVGEQYF
cdr3_nt: TGTGCCAGCAGTGGGGTGGGGGAGCAGTACTTC
v_call: TRBV6-1
d_call: .
j_call: TRBJ2-7
clone_size: many
cdr3_length: 11

cdr3_aa: CASRGAETQYF
cdr3_nt: TGTGCCAGCAGGGGGGCGGAGACCCAGTACTTC
v_call: TRBV11-2
d_call: .
j_call: TRBJ2-5
clone_size: many
cdr3_length: 11

cdr3_aa: CASSLVLVASSYEQYF
cdr3_nt: TGTGCCAGCAGCTTAGTTTTGGTGGCGAGCTCCTACGAGCAGTACTTC
v_call: TRBV7-8
d_call: .
j_call: TRBJ2-7
clone_size: many
cdr3_length: 16

cdr3_aa: CASSDLKGLVSNTEAFF
cdr3_nt: TGTGCCAGCAGTGACTTAAAGGGGCTGGTATCGAACACTGAAGCTTTCTTT
v_call: TRBV6-4
d_call: .
j_call: TRBJ1-1
clone_size: many
cdr3_length: 17

cdr3_aa: CASSLFSDGAPIYGYTF
cdr3_nt: TGTGCCAGCAGTTTATTTTCCGACGGGGCCCCGATTTATGGCTACACCTTC
v_call: TRBV28
d_call: .
j_call: TRBJ1-2
clone_size: many
cdr3_length: 17

cdr3_aa: CASSFRPGPQYF
cdr3_nt: TGTGCCAGCAGTTTTCGCCCAGGGCCCCAGTACTTC
v_call: TRBV28
d_call: .
j_call: TRBJ2-5
clone_size: many
cdr3_length: 12

cdr3_aa: CASSSRDRGVMNTEAFF
cdr3_nt: TGTGCCAGCAGTTCCCGGGACAGGGGGGTTATGAACACTGAAGCTTTCTTT
v_call: TRBV27
d_call: TRBD1
j_call: TRBJ1-1
clone_size: many
cdr3_length: 17

cdr3_aa: CSVRFLYEQYF
cdr3_nt: TGCAGCGTCAGATTCCTTTACGAGCAGTACTTC
v_call: TRBV29-1
d_call: .
j_call: TRBJ2-7
clone_size: many
cdr3_length: 11

cdr3_aa: CAWSVDSGYEQYF
cdr3_nt: TGTGCCTGGAGTGTAGATAGCGGCTACGAGCAGTACTTC
v_call: TRBV30
d_call: .
j_call: TRBJ2-7
clone_size: .
cdr3_length: 13

cdr3_aa: CASSYGAGRNEAFF
cdr3_nt: TGTGCCAGCAGTTACGGGGCAGGGCGAAATGAAGCTTTCTTT
v_call: TRBV6-5
d_call: .
j_call: TRBJ1-1
clone_size: few
cdr3_length: 14

cdr3_aa: CAWRDAGAGVLTF
cdr3_nt: TGTGCCTGGAGGGACGCCGGGGCGGGCGTCCTGACTTTC
v_call: TRBV30
d_call: .
j_call: TRBJ2-6
clone_size: few
cdr3_length: 13

cdr3_aa: CASSPTSGMFEQYF
cdr3_nt: TGTGCCAGCAGCCCGACTAGCGGGATGTTCGAGCAGTACTTC
v_call: TRBV28
d_call: TRBD2
j_call: TRBJ2-7
clone_size: many
cdr3_length: 14

cdr3_aa: CASSPLGGLSGANVLTF
cdr3_nt: TGTGCCAGCAGTCCCCTGGGAGGCCTCTCTGGGGCCAACGTCCTGACTTTC
v_call: TRBV6-4
d_call: .
j_call: TRBJ2-6
clone_size: many
cdr3_length: 17

cdr3_aa: CAISATSSYEQYF
cdr3_nt: TGTGCCATCAGTGCGACCTCCTCCTACGAGCAGTACTTC
v_call: TRBV10-3
d_call: .
j_call: TRBJ2-7
clone_size: .
cdr3_length: 13

cdr3_aa: CASSPRTSQWETQYF
cdr3_nt: TGTGCCAGCAGTCCGAGGACTAGTCAGTGGGAGACCCAGTACTTC
v_call: TRBV12-3/TRBV12-4
d_call: TRBD2
j_call: TRBJ2-5
clone_size: many
cdr3_length: 15

cdr3_aa: CSARDGRLPSYEQYF
cdr3_nt: TGCAGTGCTAGAGATGGACGGCTTCCCTCCTACGAGCAGTACTTC
v_call: TRBV20-1
d_call: .
j_call: TRBJ2-7
clone_size: .
cdr3_length: 15

cdr3_aa: CSVEMDSSYNEQFF
cdr3_nt: TGCAGCGTTGAGATGGACAGCTCCTACAATGAGCAGTTCTTC
v_call: TRBV29-1
d_call: .
j_call: TRBJ2-1
clone_size: many
cdr3_length: 14

cdr3_aa: CASSVGYGLSGNTIYF
cdr3_nt: TGTGCCAGCAGCGTAGGCTACGGGCTCTCTGGAAACACCATATATTTT
v_call: TRBV9
d_call: .
j_call: TRBJ1-3
clone_size: many
cdr3_length: 16

cdr3_aa: CASHPLGTSGFQETQYF
cdr3_nt: TGTGCCAGCCACCCCCTGGGGACTAGCGGGTTCCAAGAGACCCAGTACTTC
v_call: TRBV12-3/TRBV12-4
d_call: TRBD2
j_call: TRBJ2-5
clone_size: .
cdr3_length: 17

cdr3_aa: CASSFVRQGAEAFF
cdr3_nt: TGTGCCAGCAGTTTTGTTCGGCAGGGCGCTGAAGCTTTCTTT
v_call: TRBV12-3/TRBV12-4
d_call: .
j_call: TRBJ1-1
clone_size: many
cdr3_length: 14

cdr3_aa: CLSSESSYEQYF
cdr3_nt: TGTCTCTCTAGCGAGAGCTCCTACGAGCAGTACTTC
v_call: TRBV6-1
d_call: .
j_call: TRBJ2-7
clone_size: .
cdr3_length: 12

cdr3_aa: CASTSLAVSYEQYF
cdr3_nt: TGTGCGTCGACAAGTCTAGCAGTCTCCTACGAGCAGTACTTC
v_call: TRBV13
d_call: .
j_call: TRBJ2-7
clone_size: many
cdr3_length: 14

cdr3_aa: CASAQDGTYEQYF
cdr3_nt: TGTGCCAGCGCCCAGGACGGAACCTACGAGCAGTACTTC
v_call: TRBV18
d_call: .
j_call: TRBJ2-7
clone_size: few
cdr3_length: 13